Sequencing of this T cell receptor beta chain was carried out in a study of glioma-infiltrating T cells after dendritic cell vaccination. Method: immunoSEQ multiplex PCR; TCRdb's copy keeps in-frame clones and lacks some. The sample includes 93,000 or so clones, 79% of them seen just once. The germline V gene has CDR1 MNHEY and CDR2 SVGAGI. This CDR3 contains 11 residues. Between the trimmed V and J ends, which lost 6 bases and 6 bases, there was a span of 6 bases. The source of this sequence is a human donor with glioblastoma. The J gene is TRBJ2-1, the V gene TRBV6-5, with D unclear. The source material was blood, sampled before dendritic cell vaccination. The CDR3 bases are TGTGCCAGCAGCCCCCTCAATGAGCAGTTCTTC. It encodes CASSPLNEQFF.